This T cell receptor (beta chain) was profiled in a study of blood T cell repertoires in COVID-19. Overall study context: There were acute and convalescent COVID-19 samples, and they came from the United States, Italy and Spain.

Original methodology: Researchers report that nucleated cell counts were estimated from reference gene primer amplification. Libraries were prepared by immunoSEQ multiplex PCR; TCRdb keeps only in-frame clonotypes and omits some of them. V and J calls and clone size are those listed in that table; D and trimming were worked out from the DNA. This table has approximately 290,000 clones, around nine tenths appearing once. This CDR3 has 14 amino acids. J gave up 3 bases and V 5 bases, and 4 bases lay outside the gene matches. The germline CDR1 and CDR2 sequences are MGHDK and SYGVNS. The genes are TRBV25-1 and TRBJ1-5; 7 bases map to TRBD1. Material for sequencing was peripheral blood. The receptor comes from an older woman with acute or convalescent COVID-19. CDR3 sequence: CASSYGTANQPQHF. The CDR3, as DNA: TGTGCCAGCAGTTACGGGACAGCCAATCAGCCCCAGCATTTT.